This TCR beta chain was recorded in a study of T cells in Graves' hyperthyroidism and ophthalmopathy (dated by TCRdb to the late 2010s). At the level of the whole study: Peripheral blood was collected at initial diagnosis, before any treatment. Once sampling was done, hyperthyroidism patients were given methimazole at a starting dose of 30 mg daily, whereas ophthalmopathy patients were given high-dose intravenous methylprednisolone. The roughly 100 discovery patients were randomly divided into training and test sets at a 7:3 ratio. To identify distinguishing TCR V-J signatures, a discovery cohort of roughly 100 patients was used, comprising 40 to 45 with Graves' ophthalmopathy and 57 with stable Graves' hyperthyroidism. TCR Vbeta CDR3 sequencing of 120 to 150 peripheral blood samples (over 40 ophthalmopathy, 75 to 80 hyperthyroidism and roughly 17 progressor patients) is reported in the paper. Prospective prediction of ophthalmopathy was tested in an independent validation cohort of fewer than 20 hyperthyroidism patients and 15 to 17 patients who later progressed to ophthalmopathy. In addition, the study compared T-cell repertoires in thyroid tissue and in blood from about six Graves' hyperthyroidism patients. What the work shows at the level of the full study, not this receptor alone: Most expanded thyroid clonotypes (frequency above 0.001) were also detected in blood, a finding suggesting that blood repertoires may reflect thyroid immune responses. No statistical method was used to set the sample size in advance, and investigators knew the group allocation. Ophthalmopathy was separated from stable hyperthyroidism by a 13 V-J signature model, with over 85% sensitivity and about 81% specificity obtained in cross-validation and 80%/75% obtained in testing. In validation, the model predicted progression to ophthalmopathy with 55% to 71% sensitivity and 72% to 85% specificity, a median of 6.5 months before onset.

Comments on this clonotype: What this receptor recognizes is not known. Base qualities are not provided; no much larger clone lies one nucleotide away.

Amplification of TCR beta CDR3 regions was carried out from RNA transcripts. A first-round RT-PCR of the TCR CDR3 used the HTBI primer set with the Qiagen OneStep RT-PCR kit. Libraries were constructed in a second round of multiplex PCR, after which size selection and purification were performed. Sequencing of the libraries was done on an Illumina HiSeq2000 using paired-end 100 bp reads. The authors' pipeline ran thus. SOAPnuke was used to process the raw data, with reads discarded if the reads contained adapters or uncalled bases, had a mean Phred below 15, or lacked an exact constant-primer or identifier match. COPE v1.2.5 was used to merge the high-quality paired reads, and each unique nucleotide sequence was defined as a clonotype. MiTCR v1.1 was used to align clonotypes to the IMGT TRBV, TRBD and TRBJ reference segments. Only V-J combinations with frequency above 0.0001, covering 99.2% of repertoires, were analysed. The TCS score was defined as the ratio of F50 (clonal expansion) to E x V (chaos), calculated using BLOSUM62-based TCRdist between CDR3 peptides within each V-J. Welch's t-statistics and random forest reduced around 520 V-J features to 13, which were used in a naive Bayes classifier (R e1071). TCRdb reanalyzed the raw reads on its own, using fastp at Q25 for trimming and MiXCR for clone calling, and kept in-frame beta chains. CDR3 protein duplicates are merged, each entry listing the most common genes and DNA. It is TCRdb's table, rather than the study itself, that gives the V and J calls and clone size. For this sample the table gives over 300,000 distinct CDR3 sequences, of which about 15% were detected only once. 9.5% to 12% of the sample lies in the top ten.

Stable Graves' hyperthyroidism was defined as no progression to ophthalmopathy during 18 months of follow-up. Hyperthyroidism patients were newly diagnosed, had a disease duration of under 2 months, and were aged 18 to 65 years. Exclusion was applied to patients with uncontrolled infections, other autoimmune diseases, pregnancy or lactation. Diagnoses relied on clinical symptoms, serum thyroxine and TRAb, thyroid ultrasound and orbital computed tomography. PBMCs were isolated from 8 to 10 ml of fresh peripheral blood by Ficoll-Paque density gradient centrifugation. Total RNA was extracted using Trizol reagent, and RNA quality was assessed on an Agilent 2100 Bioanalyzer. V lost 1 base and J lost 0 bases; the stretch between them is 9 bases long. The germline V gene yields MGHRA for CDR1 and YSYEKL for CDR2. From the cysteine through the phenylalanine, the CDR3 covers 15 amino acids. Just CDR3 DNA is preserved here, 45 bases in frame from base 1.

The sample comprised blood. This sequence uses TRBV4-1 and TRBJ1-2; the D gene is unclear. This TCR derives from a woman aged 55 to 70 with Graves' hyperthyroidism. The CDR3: CASSQVQSTNYGYTF. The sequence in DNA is TGCGCCAGCAGCCAAGTTCAGTCTACTAACTATGGCTACACCTTC.